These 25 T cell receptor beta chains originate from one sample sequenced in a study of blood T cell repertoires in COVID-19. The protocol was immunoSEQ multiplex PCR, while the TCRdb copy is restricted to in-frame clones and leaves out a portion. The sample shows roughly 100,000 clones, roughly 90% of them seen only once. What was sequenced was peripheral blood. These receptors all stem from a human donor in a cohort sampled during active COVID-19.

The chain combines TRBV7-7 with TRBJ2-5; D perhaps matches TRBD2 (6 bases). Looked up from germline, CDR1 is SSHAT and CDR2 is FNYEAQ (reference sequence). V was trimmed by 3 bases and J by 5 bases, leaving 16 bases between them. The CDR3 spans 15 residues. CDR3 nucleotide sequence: TGTGCCAGCAGCTTTTTAGTTGGCGGGGCGGAGACCCAGTACTTC. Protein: CASSFLVGGAETQYF.

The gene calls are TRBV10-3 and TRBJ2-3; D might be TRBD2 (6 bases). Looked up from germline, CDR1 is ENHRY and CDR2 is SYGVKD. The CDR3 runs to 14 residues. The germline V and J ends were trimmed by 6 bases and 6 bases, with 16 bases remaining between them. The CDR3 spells CAIRAGGGLDTQYF. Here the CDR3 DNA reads TGTGCCATCAGGGCCGGTGGGGGGTTGGATACGCAGTATTTT.

CDR3 nucleotide sequence: TGCAGCGACTCCAGGACAGGGGGTTATGGCTACACCTTC. Its translation is CSDSRTGGYGYTF. The rearrangement joins TRBV29-1 to TRBJ1-2, with TRBD1 identical over 10 bases. CDR1 and CDR2 (germline): SQVTM, ANQGSEA. The V segment lost 7 bases and the J segment 5 bases; nucleotides outside the gene matches: 7. The CDR3 contains 13 residues.

DNA of the CDR3: TGTGCCACCAGTGTTAGCCGGGACAGGAGCTCCTACGAGCAGTACTTC. Translated: CATSVSRDRSSYEQYF. The chain uses TRBV24-1 and TRBJ2-7, with 8 bases lining up with TRBD1. This CDR3 has 16 residues. V lost 5 bases to trimming and J lost 0 bases; unmatched junction nucleotides: 8. CDR1 is KGHDR, CDR2 SFDVKD, per germline.

The CDR3 bases are TGTGCCAGCAGCTTCTCGTTCGGGGCCTACGAGCAGTACTTC. It yields the protein CASSFSFGAYEQYF. The chain has TRBV5-5 and TRBJ2-7, with D possibly being TRBD2 (5 bases). From germline, CDR1 is SGHKS and CDR2 YYEKEE (reference sequence). The CDR3 length is 14 residues. Trimming took off 2 bases at V and 2 bases at J, with 11 bases between the two ends.

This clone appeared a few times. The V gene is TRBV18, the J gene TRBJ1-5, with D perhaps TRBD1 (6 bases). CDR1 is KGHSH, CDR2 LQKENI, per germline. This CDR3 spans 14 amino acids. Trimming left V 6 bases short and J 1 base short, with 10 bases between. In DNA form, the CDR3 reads TGTGCCAGCTCCCAGGGGTTCAGCAATCAGCCCCAGCATTTT. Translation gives CASSQGFSNQPQHF.

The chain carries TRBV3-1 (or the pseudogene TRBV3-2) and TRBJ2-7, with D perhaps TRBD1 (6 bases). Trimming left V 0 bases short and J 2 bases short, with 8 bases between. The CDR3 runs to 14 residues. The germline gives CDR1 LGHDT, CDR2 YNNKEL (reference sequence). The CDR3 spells CASSQDYRAYEQYF. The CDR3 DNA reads TGTGCCAGCAGCCAAGATTACAGGGCCTACGAGCAGTACTTC.

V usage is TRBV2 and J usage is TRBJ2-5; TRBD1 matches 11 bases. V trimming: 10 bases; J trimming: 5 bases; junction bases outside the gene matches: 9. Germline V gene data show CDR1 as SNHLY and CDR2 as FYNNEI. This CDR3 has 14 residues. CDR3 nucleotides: TGTGCCACCGTTTCGGACAGGGGGCTTGAGACCCAGTACTTC. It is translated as CATVSDRGLETQYF.

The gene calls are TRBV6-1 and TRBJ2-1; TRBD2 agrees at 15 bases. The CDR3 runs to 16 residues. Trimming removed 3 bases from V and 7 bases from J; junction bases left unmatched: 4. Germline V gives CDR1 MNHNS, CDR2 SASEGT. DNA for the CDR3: TGTGCCAGCAGTGAGGGACTAGCGGGGGGAAATAATGAGCAGTTCTTC. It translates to CASSEGLAGGNNEQFF.

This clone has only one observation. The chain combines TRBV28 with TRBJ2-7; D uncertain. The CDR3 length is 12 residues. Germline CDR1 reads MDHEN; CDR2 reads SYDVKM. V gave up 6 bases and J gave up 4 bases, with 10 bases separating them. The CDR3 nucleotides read TGTGCCAGCAGCGCCCCAGGTTACGAGCAGTACTTC. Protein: CASSAPGYEQYF.

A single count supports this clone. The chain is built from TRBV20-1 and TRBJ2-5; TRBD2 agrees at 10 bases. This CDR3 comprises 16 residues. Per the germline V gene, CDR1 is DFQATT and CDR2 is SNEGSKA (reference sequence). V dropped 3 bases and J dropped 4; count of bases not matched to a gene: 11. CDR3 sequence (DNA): TGCAGTGCTAGTATCTCTCGGCTAGCGGGAGCAGAGACCCAGTACTTC. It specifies CSASISRLAGAETQYF.

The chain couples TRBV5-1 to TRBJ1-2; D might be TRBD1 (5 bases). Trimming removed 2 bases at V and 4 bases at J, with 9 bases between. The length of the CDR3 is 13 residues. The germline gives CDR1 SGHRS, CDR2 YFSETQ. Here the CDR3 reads CASSLGDPYGYTF. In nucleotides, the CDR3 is TGCGCCAGCAGCTTAGGGGATCCCTATGGCTACACCTTC.

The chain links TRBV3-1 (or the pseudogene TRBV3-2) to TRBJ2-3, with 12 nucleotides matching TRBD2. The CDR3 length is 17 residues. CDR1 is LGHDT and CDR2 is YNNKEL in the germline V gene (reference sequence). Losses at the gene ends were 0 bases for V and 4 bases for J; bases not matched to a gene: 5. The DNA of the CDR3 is TGTGCCAGCAGCCAAGATATGACTAGCGGGAGCGCAGATACGCAGTATTTT. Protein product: CASSQDMTSGSADTQYF.

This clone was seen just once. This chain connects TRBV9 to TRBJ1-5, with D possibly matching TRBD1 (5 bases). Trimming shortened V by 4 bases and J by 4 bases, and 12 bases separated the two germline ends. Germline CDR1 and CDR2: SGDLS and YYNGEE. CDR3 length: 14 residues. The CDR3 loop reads CASSLGTGNQPQHF. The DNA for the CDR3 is TGTGCCAGCAGCCTAGGGACTGGGAATCAGCCCCAGCATTTT. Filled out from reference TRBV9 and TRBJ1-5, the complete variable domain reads DSGVTQTPKHLITATGQRVTLRCSPRSGDLSVYWYQQSLDQGLQFLIQYYNGEERAKGNILERFSAQQFPDLHSELNLSSLELGDSALYFCASSLGTGNQPQHFGDGTRLSIL.

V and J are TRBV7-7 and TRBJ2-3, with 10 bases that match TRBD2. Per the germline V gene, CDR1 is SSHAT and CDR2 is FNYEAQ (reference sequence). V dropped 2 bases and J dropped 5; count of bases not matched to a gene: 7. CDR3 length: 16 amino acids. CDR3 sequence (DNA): TGTGCCAGCAGCTTATTAAGCGGGGGGGCAGGAGATACGCAGTATTTT. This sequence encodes CASSLLSGGAGDTQYF. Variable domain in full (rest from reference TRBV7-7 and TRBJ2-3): GAGVSQSPRYKVTKRGQDVTLRCDPISSHATLYWYQQALGQGPEFLTYFNYEAQPDKSGLPSDRFSAERPEGSISTLTIQRTEQRDSAMYRCASSLLSGGAGDTQYFGPGTRLTVL.

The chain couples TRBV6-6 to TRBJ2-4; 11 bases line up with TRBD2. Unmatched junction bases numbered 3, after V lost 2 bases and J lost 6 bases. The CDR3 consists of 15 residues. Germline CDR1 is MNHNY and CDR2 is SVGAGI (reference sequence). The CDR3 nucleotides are TGTGCCAGCAGTTACGGGCTAGCGGGGGGAAACATTCAGTACTTC. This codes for CASSYGLAGGNIQYF.

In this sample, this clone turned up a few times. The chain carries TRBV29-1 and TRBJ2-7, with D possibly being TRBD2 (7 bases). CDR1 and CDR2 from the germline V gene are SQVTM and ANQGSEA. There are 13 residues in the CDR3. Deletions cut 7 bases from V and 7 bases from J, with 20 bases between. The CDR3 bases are TGCAGCGCGGAGAGGGGGGGCCGCCAAGAGCAGTACTTC. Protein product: CSAERGGRQEQYF.

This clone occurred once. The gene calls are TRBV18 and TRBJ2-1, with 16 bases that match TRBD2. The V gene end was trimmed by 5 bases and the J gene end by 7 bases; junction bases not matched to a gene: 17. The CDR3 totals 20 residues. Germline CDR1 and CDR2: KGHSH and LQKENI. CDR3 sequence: CASSGPPGLAGGPAGNEQFF. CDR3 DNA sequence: TGTGCCAGCTCAGGACCGCCGGGACTAGCGGGAGGGCCTGCTGGGAATGAGCAGTTCTTC.

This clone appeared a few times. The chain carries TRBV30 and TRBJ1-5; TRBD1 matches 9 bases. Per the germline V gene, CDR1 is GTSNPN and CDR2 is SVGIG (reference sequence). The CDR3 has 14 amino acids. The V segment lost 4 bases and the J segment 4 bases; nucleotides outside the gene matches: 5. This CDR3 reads CAWTQQGANQPQHF. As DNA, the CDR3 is TGTGCCTGGACCCAACAGGGGGCAAATCAGCCCCAGCATTTT.

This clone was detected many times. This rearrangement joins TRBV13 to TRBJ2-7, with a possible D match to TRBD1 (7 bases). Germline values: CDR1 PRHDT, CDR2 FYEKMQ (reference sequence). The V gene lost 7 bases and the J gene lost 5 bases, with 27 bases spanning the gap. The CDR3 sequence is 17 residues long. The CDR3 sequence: CASIQRRGPQFRDEQYF. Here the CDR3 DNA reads TGTGCCAGCATCCAACGGAGGGGGCCGCAATTCAGGGACGAGCAGTACTTC.

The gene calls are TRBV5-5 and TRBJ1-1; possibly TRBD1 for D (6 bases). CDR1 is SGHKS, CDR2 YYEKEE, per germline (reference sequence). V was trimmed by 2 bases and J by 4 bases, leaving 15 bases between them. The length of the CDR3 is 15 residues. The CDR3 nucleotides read TGTGCCAGCAGCTTACGGACAGATTTTTTCACTGAAGCTTTCTTT. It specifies CASSLRTDFFTEAFF.

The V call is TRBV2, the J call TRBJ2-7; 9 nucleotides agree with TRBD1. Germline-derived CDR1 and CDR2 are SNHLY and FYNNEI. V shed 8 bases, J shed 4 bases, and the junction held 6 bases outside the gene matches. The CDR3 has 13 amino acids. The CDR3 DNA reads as TGTGCCAGCGGGGACAGGGAGCTTTACGAGCAGTACTTC. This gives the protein CASGDRELYEQYF.

CDR3 sequence reads: CASSQSTGIIPYEQYF. The CDR3 DNA is TGTGCCAGCTCACAATCAACAGGGATAATCCCCTACGAGCAGTACTTC. The chain has TRBV18 and TRBJ2-7; weak D call: TRBD1 (6 bases). The CDR3 consists of 16 residues. CDR1 KGHSH and CDR2 LQKENI come from the germline V gene. Trimming took off 4 bases at V and 2 bases at J, with 18 bases between the two ends.

Written as DNA, the CDR3 is TGTGCCAGCTCATCAGAGGGGGTCAAAAACATTCAGTACTTC. Translation gives CASSSEGVKNIQYF. The chain is built from TRBV18 and TRBJ2-4, with TRBD1 as a possible D gene (6 bases). The V and J ends lost 5 bases and 3 bases respectively, with 11 bases between them. CDR3 length: 14 amino acids. Germline lookup yields CDR1 KGHSH and CDR2 LQKENI.

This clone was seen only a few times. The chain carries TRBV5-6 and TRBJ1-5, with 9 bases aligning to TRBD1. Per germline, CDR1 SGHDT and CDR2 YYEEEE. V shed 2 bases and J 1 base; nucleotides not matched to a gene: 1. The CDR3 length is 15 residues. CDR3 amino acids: CASSLGTGSNQPQHF. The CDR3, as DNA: TGTGCCAGCAGCTTAGGGACAGGGAGCAATCAGCCCCAGCATTTT.